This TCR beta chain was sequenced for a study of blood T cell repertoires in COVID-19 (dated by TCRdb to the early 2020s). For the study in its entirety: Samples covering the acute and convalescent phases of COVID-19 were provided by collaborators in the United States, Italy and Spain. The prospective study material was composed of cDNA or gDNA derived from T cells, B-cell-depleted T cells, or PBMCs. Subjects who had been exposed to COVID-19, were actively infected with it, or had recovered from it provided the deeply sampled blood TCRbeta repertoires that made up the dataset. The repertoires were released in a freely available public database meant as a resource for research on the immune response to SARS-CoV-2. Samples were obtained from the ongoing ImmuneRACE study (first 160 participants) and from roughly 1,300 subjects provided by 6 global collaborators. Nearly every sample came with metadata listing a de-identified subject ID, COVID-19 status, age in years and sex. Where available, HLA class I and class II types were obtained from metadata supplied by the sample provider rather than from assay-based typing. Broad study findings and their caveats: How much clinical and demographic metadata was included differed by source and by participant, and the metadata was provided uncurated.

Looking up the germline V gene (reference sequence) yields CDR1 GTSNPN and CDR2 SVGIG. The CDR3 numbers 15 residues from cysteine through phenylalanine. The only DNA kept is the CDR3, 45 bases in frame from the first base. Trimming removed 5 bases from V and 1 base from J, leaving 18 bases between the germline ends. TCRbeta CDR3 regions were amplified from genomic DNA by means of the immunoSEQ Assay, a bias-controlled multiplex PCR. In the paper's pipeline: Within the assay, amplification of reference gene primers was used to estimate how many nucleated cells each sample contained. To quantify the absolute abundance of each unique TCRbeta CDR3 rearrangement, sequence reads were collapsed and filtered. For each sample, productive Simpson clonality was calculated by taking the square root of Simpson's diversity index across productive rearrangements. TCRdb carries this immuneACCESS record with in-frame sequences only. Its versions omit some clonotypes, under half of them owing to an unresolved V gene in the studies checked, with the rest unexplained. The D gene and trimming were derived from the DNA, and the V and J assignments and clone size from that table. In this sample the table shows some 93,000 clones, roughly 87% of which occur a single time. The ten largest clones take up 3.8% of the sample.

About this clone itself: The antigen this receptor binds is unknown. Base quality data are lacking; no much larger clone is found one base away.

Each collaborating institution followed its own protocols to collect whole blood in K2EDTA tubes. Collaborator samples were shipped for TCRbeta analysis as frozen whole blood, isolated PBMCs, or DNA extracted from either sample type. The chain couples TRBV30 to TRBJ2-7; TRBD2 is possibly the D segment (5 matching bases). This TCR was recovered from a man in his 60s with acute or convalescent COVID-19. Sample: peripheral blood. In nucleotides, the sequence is TGTGCCTGGGTAATAACCCGGGGTATTTCCTACGAGCAGTACTTC. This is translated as CAWVITRGISYEQYF.